The rows below give T cell receptor beta chains drawn from one sample of a study of beta chain features in type 1 diabetes. The repertoire was sequenced with immunoSEQ multiplex PCR; TCRdb's copy has only in-frame clones and lacks some. The sample yields around 310,000 clones, 9.5% to 12% seen once. Sequenced input: naive CD4+ T cells from blood. These receptors were obtained from a woman aged 30 to 39 in good health. The CDR3 runs from the conserved cysteine through the conserved F or W. D genes are given only for firm matches. The size of a clone is reported for some rows only, either as once, few or many, or as a class for expanded clones.

v_call,j_call,d_call,clone_size,cdr3_nt,cdr3_aa
TRBV19,TRBJ2-7,NA,NA,TGTGCCAGTAGTATCGTTACAGGCCAAGCCTACGAGCAGTACTTC,CASSIVTGQAYEQYF
TRBV7-8,TRBJ1-5,TRBD1,NA,TGTGCCAGCAGTCTGACAGGGGCGAGTGCCCTGAGCAATCAGCCCCAGCATTTT,CASSLTGASALSNQPQHF
TRBV29-1,TRBJ2-7,TRBD1,few,TGCAGCGCGATGGGACAGGCTATCTCCTACGAGCAGTACTTC,CSAMGQAISYEQYF
TRBV9,TRBJ2-1,NA,few,TGTGCCAGCAGCGTAGCTCCGGGAACTGAGCAGTTCTTC,CASSVAPGTEQFF
TRBV9,TRBJ2-1,NA,NA,TGTGCCAGCAGCGTAGAAGTAGGGAGTACCCTTGAGCAGTTCTTC,CASSVEVGSTLEQFF
TRBV7-3,TRBJ2-2,TRBD2,NA,TGTGCCAGCAGCCCGAGAGCGGGAGGGCCTCCCGGGGAGCTGTTTTTT,CASSPRAGGPPGELFF
TRBV5-1,TRBJ2-3,TRBD2,NA,TGCGCCAGCAGCGCTAAACCGGGACTAGATACAGATACGCAGTATTTT,CASSAKPGLDTDTQYF
TRBV5-8,TRBJ1-5,TRBD1,NA,TGTGCCAGCAGCGTCGGGACAGGGGTATGGAATCAGCCCCAGCATTTT,CASSVGTGVWNQPQHF
TRBV28,TRBJ1-2,NA,NA,TGTGCCAGCAGTTACAGAGTTGGCTACACCTTC,CASSYRVGYTF
TRBV29-1,TRBJ2-1,TRBD2,NA,TGCAGCTCCGATCCCCCGACTAGCGGGTTCACCTACAATGAGCAGTTCTTC,CSSDPPTSGFTYNEQFF
TRBV15,TRBJ1-2,NA,few,TGTGCCACCAGCAGAGACCAGGGTATTAACTATGGCTACACCTTC,CATSRDQGINYGYTF
TRBV11-3,TRBJ2-5,TRBD1,few,TGTGCCAGCAGCTCCGGGACAGAGCGAGAGACCCAGTACTTC,CASSSGTERETQYF
TRBV18,TRBJ2-2,NA,NA,TGTGCCAGCTCACCAACGGGAGCGGGCACCGGGGAGCTGTTTTTT,CASSPTGAGTGELFF
TRBV28,TRBJ2-7,TRBD2,NA,TGTGCCAGCAGTTTTGAGACTAGCGGAGTGGGGGAGCAGTACTTC,CASSFETSGVGEQYF
TRBV6-1,TRBJ2-2,TRBD1,NA,TGTGCCAGCAGAACCGGGACAGCGAACACCGGGGAGCTGTTTTTT,CASRTGTANTGELFF
TRBV5-1,TRBJ2-3,TRBD2,NA,TGCGCCAGCAGCTTGGCCGCAGCGGGAGTCTCCGATACGCAGTATTTT,CASSLAAAGVSDTQYF
TRBV4-2,TRBJ2-1,TRBD2,few,TGTGCCAGCAGCCAAGACCTAGCGGGAGGTCGGGGCTCCTACAATGAGCAGTTCTTC,CASSQDLAGGRGSYNEQFF
TRBV7-2,TRBJ2-3,NA,few,TGTGCCAGCAGCCCCACCGGGGTTAGCACAGATACGCAGTATTTT,CASSPTGVSTDTQYF
TRBV29-1,TRBJ2-5,TRBD2,NA,TGCAGCGTTGATTTACTAGCGGGTTCAGAGACCCAGTACTTC,CSVDLLAGSETQYF
TRBV7-2,TRBJ2-3,TRBD2,few,TGTGCCAGCAGCTCCCGACTAGCGGGAATAGATACGCAGTATTTT,CASSSRLAGIDTQYF
TRBV5-1,TRBJ2-1,TRBD2,NA,TGCGCCAGCAGCTCGGCGAGCGGGAGAAACAATGAGCAGTTCTTC,CASSSASGRNNEQFF
TRBV30,TRBJ1-1,TRBD1,few,TGTGCCTGGAGTCGACAGGGTCTGGGCACTGAAGCTTTCTTT,CAWSRQGLGTEAFF
TRBV27,TRBJ2-3,TRBD2,few,TGTGCCAGCAGCGGGAGCGGGAGGGCCGAAGCAGATACGCAGTATTTT,CASSGSGRAEADTQYF
TRBV10-3,TRBJ2-5,NA,few,TGTGCCATCAGTGAGTCTACGGGGGACGGGGAGACCCAGTACTTC,CAISESTGDGETQYF
TRBV28,TRBJ1-5,NA,NA,TGTGCCAGCAGTTCAGGGGCAAGTCAGCCCCAGCATTTT,CASSSGASQPQHF
TRBV6-5,TRBJ2-7,TRBD2,few,TGTGCCAGCAGCACTCCGGGGGGAGGGGTCGAGCAGTACTTC,CASSTPGGGVEQYF
TRBV9,TRBJ2-1,TRBD2,NA,TGTGCCAGAATCCCCGTAGCGGGAGACAATGAGCAGTTCTTC,CARIPVAGDNEQFF